This T cell receptor (beta chain) was captured in a study of chemoradiotherapy in HPV16-positive cancers (dated by TCRdb to the early 2020s). As for the study more broadly: Candidate HPV-specific T-cell clones and common TCR motifs were defined by functional T-cell assays performed on cells from two HPV16-positive patients. The study asked whether T-cell immunity against the HPV oncoproteins E6 and E7 changes during chemoradiotherapy and whether it affects survival. Next, the candidate HPV-specific TCRs and motifs were followed in TCR repertoires from fewer than 100 patients with HPV-related cancers. What the work shows at the level of the full study, not this receptor alone: Improved recurrence-free survival in HPV16-positive patients was associated with expansion of HPV-responsive T cells during chemoradiotherapy. Only two HPV16-positive patients were used to derive the functional definition of HPV-specific T cells, and the survival association was reported for HPV16-positive patients. Expansion of candidate HPV-specific clones and E7-related TCR motifs was observed in the tumor microenvironment during treatment, whereas no such expansion was observed for non-HPV-specific T cells.

Repertoires were sampled repeatedly over the course of chemoradiotherapy so that clonal expansion in the tumor microenvironment could be followed. Preparation of the library involved the immunoSEQ multiplex PCR assay. Held by TCRdb, this immuneACCESS table contains in-frame sequences only and omits some clones. Under half of the omission traces to an unresolved V gene where checked; the cause of the rest is unknown. Present in this sample are some 32,000 clones, approximately 90% of which were seen just once. 4.8% of the sample goes to the ten largest clones. Counted from cysteine to phenylalanine, this CDR3 has 8 amino acids. The entry retains the CDR3 DNA only, 24 bases that are in frame from base 1. V drops 8 bases and J drops 10 bases, leaving 8 bases in between. The germline V gene (reference sequence) yields GTSNPN for CDR1 and SVGIG for CDR2. Concerning this clone itself: This clone's antigen is unknown. No quality values exist for individual bases; no much larger clone is one base distant.

The sequence derives from a human donor with HPV-associated anogenital cancer. The starting material was blood, obtained from a patient who underwent chemoradiotherapy. The chain is encoded by TRBV30 joined to TRBJ1-1; the D gene cannot be named for sure. The CDR3 has the sequence CAGDRAFF. The DNA sequence is as follows: TGTGCCGGGGATCGAGCTTTCTTT.